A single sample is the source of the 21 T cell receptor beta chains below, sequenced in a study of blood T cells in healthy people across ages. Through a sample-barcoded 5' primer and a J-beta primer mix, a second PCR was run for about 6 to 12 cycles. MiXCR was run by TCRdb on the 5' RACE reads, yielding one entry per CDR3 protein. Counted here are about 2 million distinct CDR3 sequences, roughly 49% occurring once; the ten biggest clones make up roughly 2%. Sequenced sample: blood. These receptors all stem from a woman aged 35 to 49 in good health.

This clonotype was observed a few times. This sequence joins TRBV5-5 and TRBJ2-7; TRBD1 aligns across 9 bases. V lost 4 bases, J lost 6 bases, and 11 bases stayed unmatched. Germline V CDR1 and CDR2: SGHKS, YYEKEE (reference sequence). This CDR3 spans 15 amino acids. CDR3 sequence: CASSNAQGALGEQYF. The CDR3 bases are TGTGCCAGCAGCAATGCACAGGGGGCCCTTGGCGAGCAGTACTTC.

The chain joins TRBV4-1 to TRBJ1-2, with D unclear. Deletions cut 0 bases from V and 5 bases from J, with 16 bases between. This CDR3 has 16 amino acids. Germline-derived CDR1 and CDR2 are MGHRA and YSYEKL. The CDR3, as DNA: TGCGCCAGCAGCCAAGAAGGTGGCTCACTTGTGTATGGCTACACCTTC. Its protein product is CASSQEGGSLVYGYTF.

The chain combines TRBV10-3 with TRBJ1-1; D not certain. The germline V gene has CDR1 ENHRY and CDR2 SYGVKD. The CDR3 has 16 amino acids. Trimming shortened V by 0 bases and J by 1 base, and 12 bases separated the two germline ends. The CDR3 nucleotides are TGTGCCATCAGTGAGTCCGCAGGTTGGAAGAACACTGAAGCTTTCTTT. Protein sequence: CAISESAGWKNTEAFF.

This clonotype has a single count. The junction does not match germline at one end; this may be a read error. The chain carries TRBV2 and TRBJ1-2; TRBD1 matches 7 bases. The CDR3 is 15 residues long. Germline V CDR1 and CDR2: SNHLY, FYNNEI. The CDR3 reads CAGRQLSGTENGYTF. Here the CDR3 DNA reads TGTGCCGGCAGACAGCTTTCCGGGACAGAAAATGGCTACACCTTC.

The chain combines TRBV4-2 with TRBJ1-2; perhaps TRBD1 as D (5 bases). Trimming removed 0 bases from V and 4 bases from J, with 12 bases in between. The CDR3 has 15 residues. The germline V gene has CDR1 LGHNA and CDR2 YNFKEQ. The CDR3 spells CASSQDIQGFYGYTF. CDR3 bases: TGTGCCAGCAGCCAAGATATCCAGGGTTTCTATGGCTACACCTTC.

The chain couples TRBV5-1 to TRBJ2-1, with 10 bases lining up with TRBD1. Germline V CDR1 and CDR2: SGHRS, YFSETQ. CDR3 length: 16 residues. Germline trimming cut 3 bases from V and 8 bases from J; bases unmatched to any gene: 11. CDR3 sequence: CASSSENPTGGDEQFF. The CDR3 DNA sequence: TGCGCCAGCAGCTCAGAAAATCCGACAGGGGGCGATGAGCAGTTCTTC. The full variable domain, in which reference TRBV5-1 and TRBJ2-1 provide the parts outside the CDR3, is KAGVTQTPRYLIKTRGQQVTLSCSPISGHRSVSWYQQTPGQGLQFLFEYFSETQRNKGNFPGRFSGRQFSNSRSEMNVSTLELGDSALYLCASSSENPTGGDEQFFGPGTRLTVL.

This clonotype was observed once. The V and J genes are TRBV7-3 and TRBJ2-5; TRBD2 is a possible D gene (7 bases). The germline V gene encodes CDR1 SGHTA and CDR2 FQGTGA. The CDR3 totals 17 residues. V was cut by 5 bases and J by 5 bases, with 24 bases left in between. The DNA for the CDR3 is TGTGCCAGCAGCGTAGGAGAGAGGGGGGGCTTTGGGGAGACCCAGTACTTC. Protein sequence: CASSVGERGGFGETQYF.

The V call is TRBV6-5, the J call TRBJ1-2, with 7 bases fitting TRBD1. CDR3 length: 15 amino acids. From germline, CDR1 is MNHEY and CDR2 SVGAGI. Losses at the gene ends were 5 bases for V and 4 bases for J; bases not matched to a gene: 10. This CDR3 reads CASSLRTGYLYGYTF. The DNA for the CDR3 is TGTGCCAGCAGTCTCCGGACAGGTTATCTCTATGGCTACACCTTC.

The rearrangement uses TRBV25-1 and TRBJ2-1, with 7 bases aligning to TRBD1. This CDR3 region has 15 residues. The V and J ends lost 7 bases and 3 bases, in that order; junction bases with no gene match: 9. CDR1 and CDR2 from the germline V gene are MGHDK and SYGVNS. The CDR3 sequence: CASTSDRLLYNEQFF. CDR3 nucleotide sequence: TGTGCCAGCACTTCGGACAGGCTTCTCTACAATGAGCAGTTCTTC.

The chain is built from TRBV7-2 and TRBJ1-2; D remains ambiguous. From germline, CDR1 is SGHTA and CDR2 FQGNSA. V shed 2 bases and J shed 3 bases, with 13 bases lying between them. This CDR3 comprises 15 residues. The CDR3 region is CASSLKRAGDYGYTF. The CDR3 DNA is TGTGCCAGCAGCTTAAAAAGGGCCGGAGACTATGGCTACACCTTC.

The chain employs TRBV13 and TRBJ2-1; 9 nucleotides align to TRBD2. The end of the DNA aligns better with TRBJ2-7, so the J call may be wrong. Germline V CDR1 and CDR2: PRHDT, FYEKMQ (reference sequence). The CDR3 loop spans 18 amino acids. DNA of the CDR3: TGTGCCAGCAGCTTTATGAGCGGGGGGACCCACTCCTACAATGAGCAGTACTTC. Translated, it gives CASSFMSGGTHSYNEQYF.

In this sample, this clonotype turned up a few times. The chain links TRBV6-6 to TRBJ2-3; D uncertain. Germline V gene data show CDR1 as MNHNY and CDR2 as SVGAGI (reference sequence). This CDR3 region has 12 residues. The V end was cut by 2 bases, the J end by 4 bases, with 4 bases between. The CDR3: CASSYIADTQYF. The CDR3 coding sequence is TGTGCCAGCAGTTACATAGCAGATACGCAGTATTTT.

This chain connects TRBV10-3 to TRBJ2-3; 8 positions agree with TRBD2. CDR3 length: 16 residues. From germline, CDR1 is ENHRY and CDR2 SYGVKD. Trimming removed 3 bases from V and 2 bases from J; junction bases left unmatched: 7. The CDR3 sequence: CAISESGGAYTDTQYF. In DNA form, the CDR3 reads TGTGCCATCAGTGAAAGCGGGGGAGCTTACACAGATACGCAGTATTTT.

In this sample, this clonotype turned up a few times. Here the CDR3 reads CSARDEVSSGETQYF. CDR3 nucleotides: TGCAGTGCTAGAGATGAAGTCAGTTCAGGGGAGACCCAGTACTTC. The chain combines TRBV20-1 with TRBJ2-5; a weak D match, TRBD1 (5 bases). V was cut by 0 bases and J by 5 bases, with 16 bases left in between. Germline-derived CDR1 and CDR2 are DFQATT and SNEGSKA (reference sequence). This CDR3 region has 15 residues.

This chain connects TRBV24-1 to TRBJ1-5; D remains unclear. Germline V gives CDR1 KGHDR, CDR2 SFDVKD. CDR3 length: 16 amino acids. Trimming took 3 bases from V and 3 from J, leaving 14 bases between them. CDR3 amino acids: CATSDRVGPVNQPQHF. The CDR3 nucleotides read TGTGCCACCAGTGATAGGGTCGGGCCTGTCAATCAGCCCCAGCATTTT.

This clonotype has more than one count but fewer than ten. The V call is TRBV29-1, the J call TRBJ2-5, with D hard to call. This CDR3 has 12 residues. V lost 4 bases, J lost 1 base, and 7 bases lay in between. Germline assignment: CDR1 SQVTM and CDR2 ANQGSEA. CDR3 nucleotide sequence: TGCAGCGTTGCAGTATCCCAAGAGACCCAGTACTTC. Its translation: CSVAVSQETQYF.

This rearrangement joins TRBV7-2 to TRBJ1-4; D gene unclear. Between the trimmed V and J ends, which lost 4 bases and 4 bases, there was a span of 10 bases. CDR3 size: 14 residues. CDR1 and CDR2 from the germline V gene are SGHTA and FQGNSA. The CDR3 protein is CASSSSFNNEKLFF. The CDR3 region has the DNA TGTGCCAGCAGCTCGTCCTTTAATAATGAAAAACTGTTTTTT.

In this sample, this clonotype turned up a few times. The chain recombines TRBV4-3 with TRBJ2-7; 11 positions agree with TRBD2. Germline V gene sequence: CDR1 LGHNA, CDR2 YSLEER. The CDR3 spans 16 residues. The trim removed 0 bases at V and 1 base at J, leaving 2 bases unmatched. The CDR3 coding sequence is TGCGCCAGCAGCCAAGATACTAGCGGGGGATCCTACGAGCAGTACTTC. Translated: CASSQDTSGGSYEQYF.

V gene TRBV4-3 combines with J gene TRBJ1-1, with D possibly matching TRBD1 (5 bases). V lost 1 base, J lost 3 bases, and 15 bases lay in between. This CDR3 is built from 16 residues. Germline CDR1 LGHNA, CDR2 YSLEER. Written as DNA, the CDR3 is TGCGCCAGCAGCCAAGGGGGCAGGGTGGGGTACACTGAAGCTTTCTTT. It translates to CASSQGGRVGYTEAFF.

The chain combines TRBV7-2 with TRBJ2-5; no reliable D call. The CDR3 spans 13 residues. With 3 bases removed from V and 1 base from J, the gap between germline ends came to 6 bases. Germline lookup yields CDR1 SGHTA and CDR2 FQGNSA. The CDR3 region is CASSFSSQETQYF. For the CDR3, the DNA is TGTGCCAGCAGCTTTAGCAGCCAAGAGACCCAGTACTTC. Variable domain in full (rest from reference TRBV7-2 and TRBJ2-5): GAGVSQSPSNKVTEKGKDVELRCDPISGHTALYWYRQSLGQGLEFLIYFQGNSAPDKSGLPSDRFSAERTGGSVSTLTIQRTQQEDSAVYLCASSFSSQETQYFGPGTRLLVL.

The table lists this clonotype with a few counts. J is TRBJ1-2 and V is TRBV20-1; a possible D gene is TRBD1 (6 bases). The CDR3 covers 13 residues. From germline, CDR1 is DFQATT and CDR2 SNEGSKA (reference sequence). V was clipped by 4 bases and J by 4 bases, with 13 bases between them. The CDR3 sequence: CSANGGRSYGYTF. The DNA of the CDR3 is TGCAGTGCTAATGGGGGCAGATCCTATGGCTACACCTTC.